This T cell receptor beta chain was sequenced during a study of blood T cell repertoires in COVID-19. Residents of 20 to 25 US areas, aged 18 to 89 years, made up the participants. Clinical history as reported by participants underpinned cohort assignment. Profiled with immunoSEQ multiplex PCR; TCRdb holds only in-frame clones, not every one. The table lists 200,000 to 250,000 clones, more than 80% of them singletons. The V and J ends lost 6 bases and 5 bases, in that order; junction bases with no gene match: 8. CDR3 size: 14 residues. Germline values: CDR1 KGHDR, CDR2 SFDVKD. The origin of this receptor is a middle-aged woman with acute COVID-19. The V gene is TRBV24-1, the J gene TRBJ1-1; 7 bases fit TRBD1. Material for sequencing was PBMCs or T cells enriched from blood (not recorded which). This CDR3 is CATSTTGEATEAFF. The CDR3 DNA reads TGTGCCACCAGTACCACAGGGGAGGCAACTGAAGCTTTCTTT.